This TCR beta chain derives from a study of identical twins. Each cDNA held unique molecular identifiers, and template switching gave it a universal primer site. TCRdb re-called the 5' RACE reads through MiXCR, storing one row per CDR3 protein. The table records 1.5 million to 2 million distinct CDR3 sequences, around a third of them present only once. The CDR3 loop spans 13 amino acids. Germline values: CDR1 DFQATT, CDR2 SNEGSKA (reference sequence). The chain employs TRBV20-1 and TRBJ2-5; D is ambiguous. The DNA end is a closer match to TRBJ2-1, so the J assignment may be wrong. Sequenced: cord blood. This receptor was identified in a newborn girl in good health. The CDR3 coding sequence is TGCAGTGCTAGAGATTCCCACCAAGAGACCCAGTTCTTC. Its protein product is CSARDSHQETQFF.